This T cell receptor beta chain derives from a study of blood T cell repertoires in COVID-19. Study details: Whether acute or convalescent, the COVID-19 samples came from the United States, Italy and Spain.

Germline-derived CDR1 and CDR2 are LNHDA and SQIVND (reference sequence). V was pared by 3 bases and J by 0 bases, with 0 bases of the junction left unmatched. The CDR3 consists of 14 residues. Data came from immunoSEQ multiplex PCR; TCRdb stores just in-frame clones and leaves some out. The sample includes around 60,000 clones, 80% to 90% of them seen just once. The rearrangement uses TRBV19 and TRBJ1-1, with 8 positions matching TRBD1. This receptor was identified in a woman aged 60 to 75 with COVID-19, enrolled during active disease. The sample taken for sequencing was peripheral blood. This CDR3 reads CASSMTGVNTEAFF. For the CDR3, the DNA is TGTGCCAGTAGTATGACAGGGGTGAACACTGAAGCTTTCTTT. Using reference TRBV19 and TRBJ1-1 for the parts outside the CDR3, the full variable domain is DGGITQSPKYLFRKEGQNVTLSCEQNLNHDAMYWYRQDPGQGLRLIYYSQIVNDFQKGDIAEGYSVSREKKESFPLTVTSAQKNPTAFYLCASSMTGVNTEAFFGQGTRLTVV.